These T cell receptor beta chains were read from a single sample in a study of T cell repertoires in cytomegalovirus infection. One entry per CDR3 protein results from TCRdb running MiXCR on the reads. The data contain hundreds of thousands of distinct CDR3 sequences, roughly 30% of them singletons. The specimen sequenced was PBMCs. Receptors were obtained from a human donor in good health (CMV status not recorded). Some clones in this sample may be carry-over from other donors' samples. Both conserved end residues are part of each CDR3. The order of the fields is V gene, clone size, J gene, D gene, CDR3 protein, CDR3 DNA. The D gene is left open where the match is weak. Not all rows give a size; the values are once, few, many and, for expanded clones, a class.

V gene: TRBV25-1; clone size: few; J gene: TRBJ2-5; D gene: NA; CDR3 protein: CASSDRGDRVQETQYF; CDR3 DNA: TGTGCCAGCAGCGATAGGGGTGATAGGGTCCAAGAGACCCAGTACTTC
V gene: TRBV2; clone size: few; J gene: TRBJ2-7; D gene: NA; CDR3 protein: CASIAGILSYEQYF; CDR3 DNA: TGTGCCAGCATTGCAGGAATCCTCTCCTACGAGCAGTACTTC
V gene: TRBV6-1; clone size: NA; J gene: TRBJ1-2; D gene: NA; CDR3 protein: CASRPGGLLYGYTF; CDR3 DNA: TGTGCCAGCAGACCCGGGGGCCTCCTTTATGGCTACACCTTC
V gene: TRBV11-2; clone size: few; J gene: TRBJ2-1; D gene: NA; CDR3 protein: CASSPLTRFNEQFF; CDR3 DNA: TGTGCCAGCAGCCCCTTGACAAGGTTCAATGAGCAGTTCTTC
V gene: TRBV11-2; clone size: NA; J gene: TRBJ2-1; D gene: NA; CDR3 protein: CASSEVGGLQGYNEQFF; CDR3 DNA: TGTGCCAGCAGCGAGGTGGGGGGTTTACAGGGCTACAATGAGCAGTTCTTC
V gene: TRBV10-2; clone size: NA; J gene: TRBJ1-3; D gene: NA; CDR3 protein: CASSVLETGNTIYF; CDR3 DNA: TGCGCCAGCAGTGTACTGGAGACTGGAAACACCATATATTTT
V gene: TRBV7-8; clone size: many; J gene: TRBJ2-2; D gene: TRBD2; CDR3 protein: CASSLAWLAGMNTGELFF; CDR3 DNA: TGTGCCAGCAGCTTAGCATGGCTAGCGGGGATGAACACCGGGGAGCTGTTTTTT
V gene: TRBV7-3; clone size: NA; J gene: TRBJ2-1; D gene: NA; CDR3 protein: CASSSTPGREQFF; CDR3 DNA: TGTGCCAGCAGCTCGACCCCGGGGCGTGAGCAGTTCTTC
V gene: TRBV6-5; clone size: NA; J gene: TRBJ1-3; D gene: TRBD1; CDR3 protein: CASRSPGQGTGNTIYF; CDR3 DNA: TGTGCCAGCAGGTCCCCGGGACAGGGGACTGGAAACACCATATATTTT
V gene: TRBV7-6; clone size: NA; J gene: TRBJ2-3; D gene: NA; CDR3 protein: CDSSVGIPRTATQYF; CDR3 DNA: TGTGACAGCAGCGTAGGTATACCCCGCACAGCTACGCAGTATTTT